This T cell receptor beta chain derives from a study of OX40 agonist ivuxolimab in advanced cancers. Regarding the complete study: Ivuxolimab was an agonistic, fully human IgG2 monoclonal antibody directed against OX40 (CD134), a costimulatory receptor. Partial responses occurred in three dose-escalation patients, of whom one had hepatocellular carcinoma and two had cutaneous melanoma. Peripheral TCRbeta sequencing was intended to test whether TCR sequence diversity was altered and clonal T-cell expansion was caused by ivuxolimab. Of the approximately 50 dose-escalation patients, hepatocellular carcinoma was present in about 20, melanoma in around 15, renal cell carcinoma in 9 and head and neck cancer in 9. A male proportion of 75% to 85% and a mean age of about 60 years, ranging from roughly 23 to 90, were recorded for the dose-escalation cohort. Prior anti-PD-1, anti-PD-L1 or anti-CTLA-4 therapy was permitted, and checkpoint inhibitors had been received by roughly two fifths of dose-escalation patients. The paper covers the monotherapy dose-escalation part of the phase I ivuxolimab trial, which included N ≈ 50 patients. Intravenous ivuxolimab was administered to patients every 2 weeks at six dose levels: 0.01, 0.1, 0.3, 1.5, 3 and 10 mg/kg.

The full study reports these points: In the 0.1-3.0 mg/kg groups, partial responders were among the patients with the lowest normalized peripheral clonal expansion, particularly in CD8+ T cells. Clonal expansion of both CD4+ and CD8+ blood T cells was observed from baseline to week 6 at doses 0.1 to 3.0 mg/kg. Low levels of normalized T-cell clonal expansion were also shown by some nonresponding patients. On average, CD8+ T cells showed more expanded clones than CD4+ T cells after ivuxolimab. The antigen specificity of the clonally expanded peripheral T cells was not determined.

The trial excluded patients who had a history of autoimmune disease or were on systemic immunosuppression. Peripheral blood for TCR sequencing was drawn from every dose cohort at baseline, at cycle 4 day 1 and at cycle 7 day 1. Samples came from an open-label, multicenter, first-in-human phase I dose-escalation trial of ivuxolimab. Adults with locally advanced or metastatic melanoma, renal cell carcinoma, hepatocellular carcinoma or head and neck squamous cell carcinoma were enrolled in the trial. Before TCR sequencing, CD4+ T cells and CD8+ T cells from peripheral blood were sorted into separate populations. As regards this clone: The specificity of this receptor is unknown. Nothing much larger sits one base from this clone, and base qualities are not available.

There are 11 amino acids in the CDR3, from cysteine to phenylalanine inclusive. Left in the record is the CDR3 DNA by itself, 33 bases read in frame from the first base. From the germline V gene, CDR1 is SGHRS and CDR2 is YFSETQ. The V end loses 3 bases and the J end loses 9 bases, and a stretch of 9 bases separates them. Genomic DNA was isolated from the sorted cells so that the TCRbeta CDR3 region could be sequenced. The immunoSEQ Assay was used for sequencing of TCRbeta CDR3 regions. TCRdb retrieved this table from immuneACCESS and kept in-frame rearrangements only. Not all clones are present; in checked studies, unresolved V genes account for under half, and no reason is known for the remainder. The sample contains 35,000 to 45,000 clones, around 84% of them found a single time. About a fifth of the sample is held by the ten biggest clonotypes.

Specimen: CD4+ or CD8+ T cells sorted from blood, collected in a trial of the OX40 agonist ivuxolimab. This sequence originates from an adult with an advanced solid tumor such as melanoma, head and neck, liver or kidney cancer. Here the chain combines TRBV5-1 and TRBJ1-2; the D segment cannot be called with confidence. In nucleotide form, the sequence is TGCGCCAGCAGCTATGGGAACAGCTACACCTTC. Its protein is CASSYGNSYTF.